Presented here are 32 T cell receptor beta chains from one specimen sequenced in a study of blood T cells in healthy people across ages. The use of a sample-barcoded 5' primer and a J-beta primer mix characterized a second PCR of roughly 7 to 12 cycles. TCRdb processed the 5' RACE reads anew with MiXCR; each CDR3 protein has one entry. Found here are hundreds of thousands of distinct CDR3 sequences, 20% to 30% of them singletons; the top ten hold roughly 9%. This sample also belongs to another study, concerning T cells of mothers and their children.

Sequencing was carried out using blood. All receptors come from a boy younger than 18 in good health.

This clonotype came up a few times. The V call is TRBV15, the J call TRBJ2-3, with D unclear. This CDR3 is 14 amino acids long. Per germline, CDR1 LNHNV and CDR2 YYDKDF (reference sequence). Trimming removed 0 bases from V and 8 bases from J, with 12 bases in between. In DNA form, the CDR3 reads TGTGCCACCAGCAGAGACGCCCCATGGGGTACGCAGTATTTT. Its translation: CATSRDAPWGTQYF.

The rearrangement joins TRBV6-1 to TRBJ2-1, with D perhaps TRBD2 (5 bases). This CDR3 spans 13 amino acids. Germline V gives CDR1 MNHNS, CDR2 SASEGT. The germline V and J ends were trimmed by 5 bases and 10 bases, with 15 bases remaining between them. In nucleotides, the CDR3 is TGTGCCAGCAGTTTTGGGTGGGAGAGGGAGCAGTTCTTC. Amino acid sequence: CASSFGWEREQFF.

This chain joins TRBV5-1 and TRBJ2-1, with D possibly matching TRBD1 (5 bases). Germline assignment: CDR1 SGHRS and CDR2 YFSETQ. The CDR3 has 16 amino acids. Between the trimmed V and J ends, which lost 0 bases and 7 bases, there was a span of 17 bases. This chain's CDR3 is CASSLAGQGGKNEQFF. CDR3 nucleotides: TGCGCCAGCAGCTTGGCTGGTCAGGGTGGCAAGAATGAGCAGTTCTTC.

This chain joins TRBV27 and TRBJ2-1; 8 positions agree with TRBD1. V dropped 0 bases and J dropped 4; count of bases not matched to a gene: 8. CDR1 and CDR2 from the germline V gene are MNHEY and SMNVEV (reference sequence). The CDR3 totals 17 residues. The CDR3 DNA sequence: TGTGCCAGCAGTTTATCTAACCCGAGACAGGGGTACAATGAGCAGTTCTTC. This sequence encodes CASSLSNPRQGYNEQFF.

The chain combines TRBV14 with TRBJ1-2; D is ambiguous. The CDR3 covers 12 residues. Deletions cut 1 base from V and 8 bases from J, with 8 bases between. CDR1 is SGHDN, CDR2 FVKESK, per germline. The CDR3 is CASSQVRGGYTF. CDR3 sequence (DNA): TGTGCCAGCAGCCAAGTGCGAGGGGGCTACACCTTC.

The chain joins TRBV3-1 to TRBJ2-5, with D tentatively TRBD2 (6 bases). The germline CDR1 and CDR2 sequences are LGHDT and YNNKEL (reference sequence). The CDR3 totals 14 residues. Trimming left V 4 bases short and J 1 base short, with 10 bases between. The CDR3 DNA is TGTGCCAGCAGCCCGGCCGGGAGCCAAGAGACCCAGTACTTC. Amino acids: CASSPAGSQETQYF.

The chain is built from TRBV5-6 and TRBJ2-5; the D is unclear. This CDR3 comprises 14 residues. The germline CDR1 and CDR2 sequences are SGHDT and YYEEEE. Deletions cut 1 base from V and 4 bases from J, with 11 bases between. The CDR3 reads CASSLSALRETQYF. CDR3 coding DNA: TGTGCCAGCAGCTTGTCTGCCCTGCGAGAGACCCAGTACTTC.

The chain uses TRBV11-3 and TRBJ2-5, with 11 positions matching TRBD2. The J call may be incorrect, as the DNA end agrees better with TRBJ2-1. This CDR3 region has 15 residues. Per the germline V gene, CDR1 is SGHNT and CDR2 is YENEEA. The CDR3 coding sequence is TGTGCCAGCAGCCCCCGGACTAGCGGGTGGAATGAGCAGTTCTTC. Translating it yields CASSPRTSGWNEQFF.

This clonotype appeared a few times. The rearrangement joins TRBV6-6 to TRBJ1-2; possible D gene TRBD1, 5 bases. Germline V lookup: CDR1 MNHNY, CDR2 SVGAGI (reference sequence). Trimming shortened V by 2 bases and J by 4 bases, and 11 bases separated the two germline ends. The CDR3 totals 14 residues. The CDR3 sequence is CASSYETASYGYTF. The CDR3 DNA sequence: TGTGCCAGCAGTTACGAGACAGCTAGCTATGGCTACACCTTC.

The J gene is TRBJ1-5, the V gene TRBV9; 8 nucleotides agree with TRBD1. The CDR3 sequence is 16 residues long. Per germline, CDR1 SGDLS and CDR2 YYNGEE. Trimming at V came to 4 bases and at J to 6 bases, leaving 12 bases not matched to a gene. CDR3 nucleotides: TGTGCCAGCAGCCGGGGCGGCAGGGGGCGAACTCAGCCCCAGCATTTT. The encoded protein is CASSRGGRGRTQPQHF. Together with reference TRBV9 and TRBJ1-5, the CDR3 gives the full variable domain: DSGVTQTPKHLITATGQRVTLRCSPRSGDLSVYWYQQSLDQGLQFLIQYYNGEERAKGNILERFSAQQFPDLHSELNLSSLELGDSALYFCASSRGGRGRTQPQHFGDGTRLSIL.

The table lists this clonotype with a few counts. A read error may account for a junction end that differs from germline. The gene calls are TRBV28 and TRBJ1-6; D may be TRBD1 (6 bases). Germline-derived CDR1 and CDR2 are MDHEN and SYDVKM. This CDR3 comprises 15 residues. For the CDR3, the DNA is TGCGCCAGCAGCTCCCTGGACAGACCTAATTCACCCCTCCACTTT. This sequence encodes CASSSLDRPNSPLHF.

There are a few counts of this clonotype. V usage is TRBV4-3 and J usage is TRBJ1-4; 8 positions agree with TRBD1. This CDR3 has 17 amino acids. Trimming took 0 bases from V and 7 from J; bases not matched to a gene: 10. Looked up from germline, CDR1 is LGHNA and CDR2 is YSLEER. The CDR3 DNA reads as TGCGCCAGCAGCCAAGAGTCCCCCGGGACAGGACGTGAAAAACTGTTTTTT. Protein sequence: CASSQESPGTGREKLFF.

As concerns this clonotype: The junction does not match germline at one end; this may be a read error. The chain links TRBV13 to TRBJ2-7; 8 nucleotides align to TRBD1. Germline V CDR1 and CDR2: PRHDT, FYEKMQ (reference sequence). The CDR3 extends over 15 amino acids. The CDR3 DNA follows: TGTGCCAGCGGCTTAGTGGGACAGGACTCCTACGAGCAGTACTTC. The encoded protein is CASGLVGQDSYEQYF.

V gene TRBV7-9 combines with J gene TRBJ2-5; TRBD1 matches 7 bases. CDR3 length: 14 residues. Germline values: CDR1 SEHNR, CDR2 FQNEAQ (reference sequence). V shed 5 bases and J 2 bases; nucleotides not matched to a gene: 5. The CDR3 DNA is TGTGCCAGCAGCCCTGGACAGGTTCAAGAGACCCAGTACTTC. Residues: CASSPGQVQETQYF.

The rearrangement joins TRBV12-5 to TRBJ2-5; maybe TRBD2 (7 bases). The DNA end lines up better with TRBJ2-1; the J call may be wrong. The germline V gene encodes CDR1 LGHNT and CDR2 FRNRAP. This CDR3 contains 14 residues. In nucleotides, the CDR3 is TGTGCTAGTGGTTTGGGGGAGGGGGGCAATGAGCAGTTCTTC. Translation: CASGLGEGGNEQFF.

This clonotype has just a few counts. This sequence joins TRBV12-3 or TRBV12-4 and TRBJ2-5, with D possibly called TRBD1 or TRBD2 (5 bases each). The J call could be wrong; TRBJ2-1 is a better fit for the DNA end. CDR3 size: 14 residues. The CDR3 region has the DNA TGTGCCAGCAGTTTAGGGGTGGGACGTGATGAGCAGTTCTTC. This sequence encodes CASSLGVGRDEQFF.

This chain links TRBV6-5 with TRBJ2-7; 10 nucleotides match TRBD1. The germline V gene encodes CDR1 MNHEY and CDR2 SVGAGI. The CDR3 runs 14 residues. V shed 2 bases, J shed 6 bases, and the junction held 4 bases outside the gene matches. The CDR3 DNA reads TGTGCCAGCAGTTACGCCGGGACAGGGGTCGAGCAGTACTTC. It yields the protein CASSYAGTGVEQYF.

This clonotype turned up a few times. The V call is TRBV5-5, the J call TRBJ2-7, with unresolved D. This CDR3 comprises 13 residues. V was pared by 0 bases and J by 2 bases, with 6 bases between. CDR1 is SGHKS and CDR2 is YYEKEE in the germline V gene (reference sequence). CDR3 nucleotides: TGTGCCAGCAGCTTGGAGGGAACCTACGAGCAGTACTTC. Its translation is CASSLEGTYEQYF.

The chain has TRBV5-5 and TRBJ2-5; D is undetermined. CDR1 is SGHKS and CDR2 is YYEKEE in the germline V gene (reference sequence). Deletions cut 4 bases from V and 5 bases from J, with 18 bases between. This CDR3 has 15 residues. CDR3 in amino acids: CASSPLPARAETQYF. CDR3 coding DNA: TGTGCCAGCAGCCCCCTTCCAGCCCGCGCCGAGACCCAGTACTTC.

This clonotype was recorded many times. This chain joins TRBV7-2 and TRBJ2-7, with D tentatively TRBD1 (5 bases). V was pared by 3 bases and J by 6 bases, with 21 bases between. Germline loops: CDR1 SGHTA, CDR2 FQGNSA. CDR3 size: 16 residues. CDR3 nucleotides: TGTGCCAGCAGCTTGATTATGGCGGCAGGGCTTCGCGAGCAGTACTTC. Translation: CASSLIMAAGLREQYF.

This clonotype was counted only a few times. The CDR3 spells CASSGTSLFAFF. The CDR3 DNA follows: TGTGCCAGCAGTGGGACTAGTTTGTTTGCGTTCTTC. The chain employs TRBV2 and TRBJ2-1; 7 nucleotides agree with TRBD2. J gave up 15 bases and V 4 bases, and 9 bases lay outside the gene matches. This CDR3 has 12 amino acids. Germline assignment: CDR1 SNHLY and CDR2 FYNNEI.

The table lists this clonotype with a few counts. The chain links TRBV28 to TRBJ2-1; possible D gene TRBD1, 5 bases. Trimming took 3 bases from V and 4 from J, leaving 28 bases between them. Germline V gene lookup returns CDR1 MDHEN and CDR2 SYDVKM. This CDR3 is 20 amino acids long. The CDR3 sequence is CASSFPSSTDIPMRYNEQFF. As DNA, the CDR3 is TGTGCCAGCAGTTTCCCCAGCTCCACGGACATTCCTATGAGGTACAATGAGCAGTTCTTC.

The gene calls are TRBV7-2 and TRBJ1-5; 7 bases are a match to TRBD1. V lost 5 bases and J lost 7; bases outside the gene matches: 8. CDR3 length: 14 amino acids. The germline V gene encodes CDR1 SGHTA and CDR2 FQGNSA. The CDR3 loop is CASSQMLGGQPQHF. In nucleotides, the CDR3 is TGTGCCAGCAGCCAAATGCTAGGGGGCCAGCCCCAGCATTTT.

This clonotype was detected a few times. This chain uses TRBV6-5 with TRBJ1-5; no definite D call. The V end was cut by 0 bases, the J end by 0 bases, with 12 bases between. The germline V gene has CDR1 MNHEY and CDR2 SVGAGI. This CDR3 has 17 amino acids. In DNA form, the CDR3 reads TGTGCCAGCAGTTACTCGAGGGCAGGAGATAGCAATCAGCCCCAGCATTTT. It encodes CASSYSRAGDSNQPQHF.

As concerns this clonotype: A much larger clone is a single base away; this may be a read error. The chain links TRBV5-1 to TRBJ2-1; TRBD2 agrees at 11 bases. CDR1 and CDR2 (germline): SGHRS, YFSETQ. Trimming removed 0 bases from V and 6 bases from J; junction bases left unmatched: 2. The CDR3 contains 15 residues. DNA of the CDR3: TGCGCCAGCAGCTTGGAACTAGCGGGAGTCAATGAGCAGTTCTTC. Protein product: CASSLELAGVNEQFF.

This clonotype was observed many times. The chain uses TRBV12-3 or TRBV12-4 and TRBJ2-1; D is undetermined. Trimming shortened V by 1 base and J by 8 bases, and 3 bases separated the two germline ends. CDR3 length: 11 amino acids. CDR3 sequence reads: CASSLGDEQFF. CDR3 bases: TGTGCCAGCAGTTTAGGGGATGAGCAGTTCTTC.

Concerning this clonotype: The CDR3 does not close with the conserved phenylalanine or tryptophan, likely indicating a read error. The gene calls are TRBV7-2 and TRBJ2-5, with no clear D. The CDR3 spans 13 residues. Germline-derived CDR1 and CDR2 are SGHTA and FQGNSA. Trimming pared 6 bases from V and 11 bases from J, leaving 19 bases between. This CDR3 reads CASSTHEQLRQYV. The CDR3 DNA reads TGTGCCAGCAGTACCCATGAGCAGTTGAGGCAGTACGTC.

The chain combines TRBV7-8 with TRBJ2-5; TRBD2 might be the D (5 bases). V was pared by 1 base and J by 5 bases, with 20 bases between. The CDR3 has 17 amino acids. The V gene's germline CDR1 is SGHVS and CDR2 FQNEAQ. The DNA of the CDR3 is TGTGCCAGCAGCTTAGTCCTGCGGCGGAGGTATGGGGAGACCCAGTACTTC. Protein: CASSLVLRRRYGETQYF.

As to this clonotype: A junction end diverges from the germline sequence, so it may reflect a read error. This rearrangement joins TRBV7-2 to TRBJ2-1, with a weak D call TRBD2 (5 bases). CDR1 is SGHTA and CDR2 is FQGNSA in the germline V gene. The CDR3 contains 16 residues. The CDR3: CASSLQRSLSYNEQFF. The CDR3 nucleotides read TGTGCCAGCAGCCTACAGCGGTCCCTCTCCTACAACGAGCAGTTCTTC.

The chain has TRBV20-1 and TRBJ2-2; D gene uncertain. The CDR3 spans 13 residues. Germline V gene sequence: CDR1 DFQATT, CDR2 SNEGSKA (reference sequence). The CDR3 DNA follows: TGCAGCATCAGAGAAGGGAACACCGGGGAGCTGTTTTTT. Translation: CSIREGNTGELFF.

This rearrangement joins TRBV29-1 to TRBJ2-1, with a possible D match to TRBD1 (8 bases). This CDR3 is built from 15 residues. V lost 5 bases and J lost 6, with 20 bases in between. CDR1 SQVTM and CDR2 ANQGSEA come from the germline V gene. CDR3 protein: CSVTVAGGGGNEQFF. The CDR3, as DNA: TGCAGCGTTACCGTGGCAGGGGGCGGGGGCAATGAGCAGTTCTTC.

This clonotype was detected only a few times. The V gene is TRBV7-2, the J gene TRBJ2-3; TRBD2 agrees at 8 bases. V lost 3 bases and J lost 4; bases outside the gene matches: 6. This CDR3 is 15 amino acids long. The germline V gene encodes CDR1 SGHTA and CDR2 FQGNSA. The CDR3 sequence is CASSFQAGGADTQYF. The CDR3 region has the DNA TGTGCCAGCAGCTTCCAGGCGGGGGGCGCAGATACGCAGTATTTT.